These 9 T cell receptor beta chains came from one sample sequenced in a study of shared clonotypes between healthy human individuals. Terminally differentiated effector memory CD45RA+ cells were excluded by CCR7 positive selection of CD45RO-negative cells. The protocol was immunoSEQ multiplex PCR, while the TCRdb copy is restricted to in-frame clones and leaves out a portion. The sample carries some 600,000 clones, approximately 96% recorded once. The sample was naive CD8+ T cells sorted from blood. These receptors came from a woman younger than 45 in good health.

The rearrangement joins TRBV7-9 to TRBJ1-2; 10 bases map to TRBD1. This CDR3 is 18 amino acids long. The germline CDR1 and CDR2 sequences are SEHNR and FQNEAQ (reference sequence). The V gene end was trimmed by 4 bases and the J gene end by 2 bases; junction bases not matched to a gene: 13. CDR3 loop: CASSSFYDGQGGNYGYTF. The CDR3 DNA sequence: TGTGCCAGCAGCTCCTTTTATGACGGACAGGGGGGCAACTATGGCTACACCTTC.

V is TRBV5-1 and J is TRBJ2-2; 11 bases agree with TRBD2. After removal of 0 bases from V and 6 bases from J, the junction contained 7 bases not matched to a gene. The CDR3 has 17 amino acids. The germline V gene encodes CDR1 SGHRS and CDR2 YFSETQ. CDR3 amino acids: CASSLDSGRAGPGELFF. DNA of the CDR3: TGCGCCAGCAGCTTGGATAGCGGGAGGGCCGGGCCCGGGGAGCTGTTTTTT.

This clone was recorded a few times. The sample contains more than one DNA sequence encoding this CDR3. V is TRBV6-5 and J is TRBJ1-5, with a possible D match to TRBD1 (6 bases). This CDR3 region has 14 residues. V lost 6 bases, J lost 4 bases, and 13 bases lay in between. The germline V gene has CDR1 MNHEY and CDR2 SVGAGI. The CDR3 region has the DNA TGTGCCAGCAGGACAGGAGGGAGTAATCAGCCCCAGCATTTT. This gives the protein CASRTGGSNQPQHF.

This chain connects TRBV28 to TRBJ2-3, with a possible D match to TRBD2 (6 bases). Trimming pared 7 bases from V and 4 bases from J, leaving 21 bases between. There are 16 residues in the CDR3. Germline V CDR1 and CDR2: MDHEN, SYDVKM. CDR3 region: CASKKDFGRGADTQYF. The DNA of the CDR3 is TGTGCCAGCAAAAAGGACTTTGGGCGGGGCGCAGATACGCAGTATTTT.

The chain combines TRBV28 with TRBJ2-3; 7 bases match TRBD1. J was trimmed by 5 bases and V by 3 bases; bases with no gene match: 14. The CDR3 contains 17 residues. Germline V gives CDR1 MDHEN, CDR2 SYDVKM. The CDR3 region is CASSFCPSRQGEDTQYF. The CDR3, as DNA: TGTGCCAGCAGTTTTTGCCCGTCGAGACAGGGAGAAGATACGCAGTATTTT. Filled out from reference TRBV28 and TRBJ2-3, the complete variable domain reads DVKVTQSSRYLVKRTGEKVFLECVQDMDHENMFWYRQDPGLGLRLIYFSYDVKMKEKGDIPEGYSVSREKKERFSLILESASTNQTSMYLCASSFCPSRQGEDTQYFGPGTRLTVL.

V usage is TRBV29-1 and J usage is TRBJ1-2; D unclear. Germline CDR1 SQVTM, CDR2 ANQGSEA. This CDR3 is built from 11 residues. Deletions cut 5 bases from V and 1 base from J, with 5 bases between. DNA for the CDR3: TGCAGCGTTATACTTAACTATGGCTACACCTTC. Translation gives CSVILNYGYTF.

V and J are TRBV18 and TRBJ1-4; TRBD1 aligns across 9 bases. Trimming cost V 3 bases and J 8 bases; bases outside gene matches: 7. The CDR3 runs 15 residues. Germline CDR1 and CDR2: KGHSH and LQKENI. CDR3 sequence reads: CASSPTGGIEEKLFF. The CDR3 DNA reads TGTGCCAGCTCACCTACAGGGGGCATCGAGGAAAAACTGTTTTTT.

Only one count was recorded for this clone. This chain connects TRBV10-1 to TRBJ2-5; 7 bases are shared with TRBD1. Near its end, the DNA agrees better with TRBJ2-7, so the J call may be wrong. This CDR3 is built from 14 residues. The germline V gene encodes CDR1 WNHNN and CDR2 SYGVQD (reference sequence). CDR3 in amino acids: CASSAGTATYEQYF. The CDR3 nucleotides read TGCGCCAGCAGTGCCGGGACAGCAACCTACGAGCAGTACTTC.

A word on this clone: The sample holds other DNA sequences that translate to the same CDR3. The gene calls are TRBV7-9 and TRBJ1-5; D gene uncertain. CDR1 SEHNR and CDR2 FQNEAQ come from the germline V gene (reference sequence). The CDR3 is 12 residues long. V lost 2 bases to trimming and J lost 5 bases, with 4 bases between them. Written as DNA, the CDR3 is TGTGCCAGCAGCTTATCACATCAGCCCCAGCATTTT. Its translation is CASSLSHQPQHF.